The TCR beta chain described here comes from a study of blood T cell repertoires in COVID-19 (TCRdb year 2020). Regarding the study in general: The collaborator samples originated in the United States, Italy and Spain and spanned the acute and convalescent phases of COVID-19. The prospective study material was composed of cDNA or gDNA derived from T cells, B-cell-depleted T cells, or PBMCs. Deeply sampled blood TCRbeta repertoires from subjects exposed to, actively infected with, or recovered from COVID-19 were included in the dataset. The repertoires were made available in a free public database intended to serve as a resource for research on the immune response to SARS-CoV-2. Samples came from the ongoing ImmuneRACE study (first 160 participants) plus 1,254 subjects from 6 global collaborators. Sample metadata almost always included a de-identified subject ID, COVID-19 status, age in years and sex. Where HLA class I and class II types were available, the types were taken from metadata supplied by the sample provider, not from assay-based typing. On the study overall, not on this receptor specifically: The quantity of clinical and demographic metadata differed by source and by participant and was supplied without curation.

Notes on this clone: No antigen is known for it. Per-nucleotide qualities are absent, and no much larger clonotype sits a single base away. Other DNA sequences in the sample encode the same CDR3.

Each collaborating institution followed its own protocols to collect whole blood in K2EDTA tubes. For TCRbeta analysis, collaborators shipped samples as frozen whole blood, isolated PBMCs, or DNA extracted from either of those sample types. TCRbeta CDR3 regions were amplified from genomic DNA by means of the immunoSEQ Assay, a bias-controlled multiplex PCR. In the authors' own workflow: The number of nucleated cells in each sample was estimated from the amplification of reference gene primers within the assay. To quantify the absolute abundance of each unique TCRbeta CDR3 rearrangement, sequence reads were collapsed and filtered. For each sample, productive Simpson clonality was calculated as the square root of Simpson's diversity index over productive rearrangements. TCRdb carries this immuneACCESS record with in-frame sequences only. Its versions omit some clonotypes, under half of them owing to an unresolved V gene in the studies checked, with the rest unexplained. That table supplies the V and J calls and clone size; D and trimming were determined from the DNA. The sample yields around 250,000 clones; approximately 85% were counted once. The ten largest account for more than 4.5% of the sample.

Based on the germline V gene (reference sequence), the CDR1 and CDR2 sequences are DFQATT and SNEGSKA. Trimming costs V 3 bases and J 4 bases, and their ends lie 13 bases apart. The CDR3 sequence holds 13 residues, the cysteine and phenylalanine included. Of all the DNA, just the CDR3 is kept, 39 bases in frame from base 1. This TCR derives from a man aged 45 to 65 with active or convalescent COVID-19. Source material: peripheral blood. In this chain, TRBV20-1 is recombined with TRBJ2-7; TRBD2 is perhaps the D gene, given 6 matching bases. The CDR3 reads as follows: CSASSGTDYEQYF. The nucleotides read TGCAGTGCTAGTAGTGGGACTGATTACGAGCAGTACTTC.